What follows are 32 T cell receptor beta chains derived from one specimen sequenced in a study of blood T cell repertoires in COVID-19. Data came from immunoSEQ multiplex PCR; TCRdb stores just in-frame clones and leaves some out. The sample has hundreds of thousands of clones, about nine tenths seen once; the top ten hold more than 5.5%. Sequenced input: peripheral blood. These receptors were collected from a man aged 60 to 75 who had recovered from COVID-19.

The chain links TRBV5-1 to TRBJ2-7; 8 bases are a match to TRBD1. The ends lost 0 bases at V and 0 bases at J; junction bases unmatched: 5. Germline CDR1 SGHRS, CDR2 YFSETQ. This CDR3 has 16 amino acids. The CDR3 coding sequence is TGCGCCAGCAGCTTGGGACAGGGGTTCCACTCCTACGAGCAGTACTTC. This codes for CASSLGQGFHSYEQYF.

J is TRBJ1-4 and V is TRBV27; D might be TRBD1 (6 bases). V lost 8 bases, J lost 0 bases, and 13 bases lay in between. Germline CDR1 reads MNHEY; CDR2 reads SMNVEV (reference sequence). The CDR3 spans 15 residues. The CDR3 is CASGRTDATNEKLFF. The CDR3 coding sequence is TGTGCCAGCGGGCGGACAGATGCAACTAATGAAAAACTGTTTTTT.

This clone was observed a handful of times. The chain combines TRBV18 with TRBJ1-2; the match to TRBD1 covers 8 bases. The CDR3 spans 13 residues. Trimming took 4 bases from V and 3 from J; bases not matched to a gene: 1. Looked up from germline, CDR1 is KGHSH and CDR2 is LQKENI. The CDR3 here is CASSQGQDYGYTF. CDR3 DNA: TGTGCCAGCTCACAGGGACAGGACTATGGCTACACCTTC.

This chain connects TRBV28 to TRBJ2-1; 9 bases line up with TRBD1. The CDR3 extends over 15 amino acids. CDR1 is MDHEN and CDR2 is SYDVKM in the germline V gene. The J segment lost 8 bases and the V segment lost 4 bases, leaving 9 bases of the junction unmatched. The CDR3 DNA reads TGTGCCAGCAGTTCGACGGGACAGGGTGAGGATGAGCAGTTCTTC. This gives the protein CASSSTGQGEDEQFF. The full variable domain, with the rest looked up from reference TRBV28 and TRBJ2-1, is DVKVTQSSRYLVKRTGEKVFLECVQDMDHENMFWYRQDPGLGLRLIYFSYDVKMKEKGDIPEGYSVSREKKERFSLILESASTNQTSMYLCASSSTGQGEDEQFFGPGTRLTVL.

V and J are TRBV24-1 and TRBJ2-3; 9 positions match TRBD2. This CDR3 has 17 residues. Germline CDR1 and CDR2: KGHDR and SFDVKD. V shed 4 bases and J 1 base; nucleotides not matched to a gene: 8. CDR3 sequence reads: CATSDPTTSGRTDTQYF. The DNA for the CDR3 is TGTGCCACCAGTGACCCAACGACTAGCGGTCGCACAGATACGCAGTATTTT.

The J gene is TRBJ2-7, the V gene TRBV7-3; 7 positions agree with TRBD1. In germline, CDR1 is SGHTA, CDR2 FQGTGA. The length of the CDR3 is 16 residues. Trimming at V came to 2 bases and at J to 0 bases, leaving 7 bases not matched to a gene. For the CDR3, the DNA is TGTGCCAGCAGCTTACAACCGACAGGGACCTCCTACGAGCAGTACTTC. Its protein is CASSLQPTGTSYEQYF.

Concerning this clone: Other DNA sequences from this sample encode an identical CDR3 as well. The chain carries TRBV29-1 and TRBJ2-7, with 12 bases that match TRBD2. The CDR3 runs to 14 residues. Germline lookup yields CDR1 SQVTM and CDR2 ANQGSEA. Germline trimming cut 6 bases from V and 0 bases from J; bases unmatched to any gene: 3. This CDR3 is CSVKTSGSSYEQYF. Written as DNA, the CDR3 is TGCAGCGTCAAGACTAGCGGGAGCTCCTACGAGCAGTACTTC.

The V and J genes are TRBV5-4 and TRBJ2-3; 8 bases agree with TRBD2. The CDR3 loop spans 15 amino acids. Germline assignment: CDR1 SGHNT and CDR2 YYREEE (reference sequence). V was clipped by 1 base and J by 2 bases; unmatched bases: 3. CDR3 region: CASSLTSGSTDTQYF. The CDR3 region has the DNA TGTGCCAGCAGCTTGACTAGCGGTTCCACAGATACGCAGTATTTT.

The V call is TRBV3-1 (or the pseudogene TRBV3-2), the J call TRBJ2-1, with unresolved D. The CDR3 extends over 15 amino acids. V dropped 0 bases and J dropped 3 bases, with 9 bases sitting between them. CDR1 LGHDT and CDR2 YNNKEL come from the germline V gene (reference sequence). Here the CDR3 reads CASSQESVFYNEQFF. The CDR3, as DNA: TGTGCCAGCAGCCAAGAATCCGTCTTCTACAATGAGCAGTTCTTC.

This clone was recorded once. The chain is built from TRBV19 and TRBJ2-7, with 9 bases lining up with TRBD1. The CDR3 is made up of 14 amino acids. Germline CDR1 reads LNHDA; CDR2 reads SQIVND (reference sequence). Losses at the gene ends were 5 bases for V and 6 bases for J; bases not matched to a gene: 8. CDR3 sequence reads: CASSVDRGSGEQYF. For the CDR3, the DNA is TGTGCCAGTAGTGTCGACAGGGGGTCGGGCGAGCAGTACTTC.

J is TRBJ2-7 and V is TRBV20-1, with a possible D match to TRBD2 (6 bases). V lost 3 bases to trimming and J lost 3 bases, with 12 bases between them. The germline CDR1 and CDR2 sequences are DFQATT and SNEGSKA (reference sequence). This CDR3 is built from 13 residues. CDR3 sequence reads: CSASRGSRYEQYF. The CDR3 DNA reads as TGCAGTGCTAGTCGGGGGAGTCGCTACGAGCAGTACTTC.

The V gene is TRBV12-3 or TRBV12-4, the J gene TRBJ1-5; D gene uncertain. Trimming shortened V by 8 bases and J by 1 base, and 9 bases separated the two germline ends. This CDR3 has 13 amino acids. The CDR3 nucleotides read TGTGCCAGCTGCCGGGGAAGCAATCAGCCCCAGCATTTT. Residues: CASCRGSNQPQHF.

The genes are TRBV3-1 (or the pseudogene TRBV3-2) and TRBJ2-1; the D gene is possibly TRBD2 (6 bases). CDR3 length: 17 residues. CDR1 is LGHDT, CDR2 YNNKEL, per germline (reference sequence). The V end was cut by 4 bases, the J end by 0 bases, with 16 bases between. CDR3 DNA sequence: TGTGCCAGCAGCCGAGAAAGGGCGGGGAGCTCCTACAATGAGCAGTTCTTC. Translation: CASSRERAGSSYNEQFF.

This chain uses TRBV2 with TRBJ1-1, with TRBD1 matching 8 bases. Germline CDR1 and CDR2: SNHLY and FYNNEI. This CDR3 is 14 amino acids long. The V gene end was trimmed by 5 bases and the J gene end by 1 base; junction bases not matched to a gene: 3. The CDR3 protein is CASSFGQGNTEAFF. In DNA, the CDR3 is TGTGCCAGCAGTTTTGGACAGGGGAACACTGAAGCTTTCTTT.

This chain uses TRBV5-6 with TRBJ1-5, with D perhaps TRBD1 (5 bases). This CDR3 spans 15 amino acids. Germline CDR1 reads SGHDT; CDR2 reads YYEEEE. V lost 1 base to trimming and J lost 5 bases, with 13 bases between them. The CDR3 protein is CASSLFEGTYQPQHF. CDR3 in DNA: TGTGCCAGCAGCTTGTTTGAGGGGACTTATCAGCCCCAGCATTTT. Using reference TRBV5-6 and TRBJ1-5 for the parts outside the CDR3, the full variable domain is DAGVTQSPTHLIKTRGQQVTLRCSPKSGHDTVSWYQQALGQGPQFIFQYYEEEERQRGNFPDRFSGHQFPNYSSELNVNALLLGDSALYLCASSLFEGTYQPQHFGDGTRLSIL.

V and J are TRBV6-5 and TRBJ2-7; TRBD1 might be the D (6 bases). The germline V and J ends were trimmed by 4 bases and 6 bases, with 16 bases remaining between them. Per germline, CDR1 MNHEY and CDR2 SVGAGI. The CDR3 consists of 14 residues. The chain's CDR3 is CASSLNRDGREQYF. In DNA, the CDR3 is TGTGCCAGCAGTTTAAACAGGGATGGTCGCGAGCAGTACTTC.

The chain is built from TRBV3-1 (or the pseudogene TRBV3-2) and TRBJ2-7; 9 bases are shared with TRBD1. Per germline, CDR1 LGHDT and CDR2 YNNKEL (reference sequence). The V gene end was trimmed by 4 bases and the J gene end by 2 bases; junction bases not matched to a gene: 12. The CDR3 consists of 17 residues. In nucleotides, the CDR3 is TGTGCCAGCAGCCGCCCGACGCCGGGACAGGGAACCTACGAGCAGTACTTC. Protein product: CASSRPTPGQGTYEQYF.

The rearrangement uses TRBV5-3 and TRBJ1-2, with no clear D. TRBV5-3 is classed as an ORF, of uncertain function. CDR3 length: 11 amino acids. Trimming left V 9 bases short and J 3 bases short, with 9 bases between. This chain's CDR3 is CAIKKHYGYTF. Written as DNA, the CDR3 is TGTGCCATAAAGAAGCACTATGGCTACACCTTC.

As for this clone: Mismatch with germline at one junction end may stem from a read error. The rearrangement joins TRBV30 to TRBJ2-7; maybe TRBD2 (7 bases). This CDR3 is built from 11 residues. Germline V gene data show CDR1 as GTSNPN and CDR2 as SVGIG (reference sequence). The CDR3 reads CAWSTRGAHDF. The CDR3 DNA follows: TGTGCCTGGAGTACCCGGGGGGCCCACGACTTC.

The chain couples TRBV5-1 to TRBJ1-6; TRBD1 is a possible D gene (6 bases). Trimming shortened V by 4 bases and J by 9 bases, and 17 bases separated the two germline ends. This CDR3 contains 15 residues. Germline CDR1 and CDR2: SGHRS and YFSETQ. The CDR3 reads CASSTTQGSSSPLHF. The CDR3 nucleotides read TGCGCCAGCAGCACGACACAGGGTTCGAGTTCACCCCTCCACTTT.

The chain links TRBV30 to TRBJ2-7; D is possibly TRBD2 (7 bases). Trimming removed 5 bases from V and 3 bases from J, with 11 bases in between. Germline values: CDR1 GTSNPN, CDR2 SVGIG (reference sequence). This CDR3 region has 12 residues. The CDR3 here is CAWGGGGYEQYF. In DNA, the CDR3 is TGTGCCTGGGGGGGAGGGGGCTACGAGCAGTACTTC.

The chain combines TRBV10-3 with TRBJ2-7; D uncertain. Trimming stripped 4 bases from V and 7 bases from J, with 8 bases between. Germline CDR1 and CDR2: ENHRY and SYGVKD. The CDR3 runs 11 residues. The CDR3 DNA reads as TGTGCCATCAGTGGTGAGCGAGAGCAGTACTTC. Translating it yields CAISGEREQYF.

The chain combines TRBV6-5 with TRBJ1-3; 8 bases map to TRBD1. This CDR3 region has 15 residues. Germline CDR1 is MNHEY and CDR2 is SVGAGI. V lost 6 bases to trimming and J lost 9 bases; unmatched junction nucleotides: 13. DNA for the CDR3: TGTGCCAGCAGCACAGGGACAGGCCTCCTAAGCACCATATATTTT. Its translation: CASSTGTGLLSTIYF.

The V and J genes are TRBV11-2 and TRBJ2-7; the D is unclear. The V end was cut by 1 base, the J end by 3 bases, with 13 bases between. There are 15 residues in the CDR3. Germline CDR1 reads SGHAT; CDR2 reads FQNNGV. Here the CDR3 reads CASSLAPTLVYEQYF. The CDR3 bases are TGTGCCAGCAGCTTAGCCCCGACACTCGTCTACGAGCAGTACTTC.

The chain links TRBV7-3 to TRBJ2-2; 8 bases map to TRBD2. The CDR3 has 16 amino acids. CDR1 is SGHTA and CDR2 is FQGTGA in the germline V gene. V shed 6 bases, J shed 4 bases, and the junction held 10 bases outside the gene matches. Written as DNA, the CDR3 is TGTGCCAGCAGAACCGAAGCGGGAGTTAGCACCGGGGAGCTGTTTTTT. Protein: CASRTEAGVSTGELFF.

The J gene is TRBJ1-5, the V gene TRBV9; D gene unclear. V was pared by 0 bases and J by 7 bases, with 8 bases between. This CDR3 is built from 13 residues. The germline gives CDR1 SGDLS, CDR2 YYNGEE. The CDR3 DNA sequence: TGTGCCAGCAGCGTAGACAGTGGCCAGCCCCAGCATTTT. Translating it yields CASSVDSGQPQHF.

The rearrangement links TRBV5-1 to TRBJ2-1; 8 positions match TRBD2. Germline loops: CDR1 SGHRS, CDR2 YFSETQ. CDR3 length: 15 residues. Trimming cost V 1 base and J 8 bases; bases outside gene matches: 8. The CDR3 here is CASSLTGRAVDEQFF. In DNA, the CDR3 is TGCGCCAGCAGCTTGACCGGGAGGGCCGTCGATGAGCAGTTCTTC.

The rearrangement links TRBV14 to TRBJ2-3; no clear D. V was trimmed by 3 bases and J by 5 bases, leaving 3 bases between them. The germline CDR1 and CDR2 sequences are SGHDN and FVKESK. CDR3 size: 11 residues. The CDR3 sequence: CASSHRDTQYF. The CDR3 nucleotides are TGTGCCAGCAGCCATAGAGATACGCAGTATTTT.

This rearrangement joins TRBV5-4 to TRBJ1-5; no reliable D call. The V end lost 4 bases, the J end lost 4 bases, and 9 bases lay between the germline ends. This CDR3 has 13 residues. Germline values: CDR1 SGHNT, CDR2 YYREEE (reference sequence). CDR3 in amino acids: CASSPGLNQPQHF. Written as DNA, the CDR3 is TGTGCCAGCAGCCCCGGTTTGAATCAGCCCCAGCATTTT. Using reference TRBV5-4 and TRBJ1-5 for the parts outside the CDR3, the full variable domain is ETGVTQSPTHLIKTRGQQVTLRCSSQSGHNTVSWYQQALGQGPQFIFQYYREEENGRGNFPPRFSGLQFPNYSSELNVNALELDDSALYLCASSPGLNQPQHFGDGTRLSIL.

The chain couples TRBV10-3 to TRBJ1-6; D is perhaps TRBD1 (5 bases). CDR1 is ENHRY, CDR2 SYGVKD, per germline. The CDR3 is made up of 14 amino acids. The V gene lost 4 bases and the J gene lost 9 bases, with 13 bases spanning the gap. CDR3 DNA sequence: TGTGCCATCAGTGTAAAAGGGGTCGGTTCACCCCTCCACTTT. This gives the protein CAISVKGVGSPLHF.

This rearrangement joins TRBV24-1 to TRBJ2-6; D perhaps matches TRBD2 (5 bases). Germline loops: CDR1 KGHDR, CDR2 SFDVKD. The CDR3 loop spans 18 amino acids. The V and J ends lost 3 bases and 1 base respectively, with 15 bases between them. The CDR3 reads CATSDPARGRSGANVLTF. For the CDR3, the DNA is TGTGCCACCAGTGATCCCGCCCGGGGTAGGTCTGGGGCCAACGTCCTGACTTTC.

This clone appeared a few times. The chain carries TRBV7-3 and TRBJ2-2; D unresolved. Germline V gene lookup returns CDR1 SGHTA and CDR2 FQGTGA. Between the trimmed V and J ends, which lost 2 bases and 1 base, there was a span of 5 bases. The CDR3 extends over 14 amino acids. CDR3 residues: CASSLQLNTGELFF. The CDR3 nucleotides are TGTGCCAGCAGCTTACAACTGAACACCGGGGAGCTGTTTTTT.